This T cell receptor beta chain is drawn from a study of T cells in Graves' hyperthyroidism and ophthalmopathy. This clonotype showed up many times. The CDR3 is 17 residues long. V was clipped by 2 bases and J by 0 bases, with 14 bases between them. Absent ophthalmopathy progression within 18 months defined stable Graves' hyperthyroidism. Cells are PBMCs isolated from 10 ml of fresh blood. RNA transcripts provided the source from which TCR beta CDR3 regions were amplified. An initial round of RT-PCR targeting the TCR CDR3 relied on the HTBI primer set. In TCRdb, the multiplex PCR reads were re-called with MiXCR into one record per CDR3 protein. The sample lists 500,000 to 600,000 distinct CDR3 sequences; 16% were seen once.

This clonotype originated in a woman aged 18-29 years with Graves' hyperthyroidism. Sequencing was carried out using blood. The rearrangement links TRBV12-3 or TRBV12-4 to TRBJ1-3; D gene unclear. CDR3 in amino acids: CASSLRLGTSSGNTIYF. The CDR3 DNA reads as TGTGCCAGCAGTTTAAGGCTGGGAACTAGCTCTGGAAACACCATATATTTT.